Described below is a single T cell receptor beta chain sequence and its context. The antigen remains unidentified. Germline V lookup: CDR1 KGHDR, CDR2 SFDVKD. The CDR3 covers 14 residues. Trimming stripped 5 bases from V and 4 bases from J, with 13 bases between. Using constant-segment primers, 5'RACE produced TCR alpha and TCR beta cDNA libraries carrying sample barcodes and UMIs. TCRdb re-called the 5' RACE reads with MiXCR, one entry per CDR3 protein. The sample contains 450,000 to 700,000 distinct CDR3 sequences, 18% of which appear only once. This sample was taken from a study of T-cell memory formation after mild COVID-19. Study results and limitations: Later expanders leaned toward CD4+, whereas clones contracting from day 15 to 85 were balanced CD4/CD8.

What was sequenced was PBMCs or a T cell subset sorted from them (not recorded which). The gene calls are TRBV24-1 and TRBJ2-5; possibly TRBD2 for D (5 bases). This TCR derives from an adult woman who had mild COVID-19 (a few samples of this study predate the infection). Cell type and time point are not known. Written as DNA, the CDR3 is TGTGCCACCAGTGGACTATCAGCCGGAGAGACCCAGTACTTC. Amino acids: CATSGLSAGETQYF.